The clone carrying this TCR beta chain has only a few counts. What it binds is unknown. This entry comes from a study of PD-L1 blockade in urothelial cancer. Overall study: Atezolizumab, begun by patients in about 2014, was given at 1,200 mg intravenously every 3 weeks. Blood analyses occurred 3 weeks (second dose) and 6 weeks post treatment start.

Profiled with immunoSEQ multiplex PCR; TCRdb holds only in-frame clones, not every one. The sample holds about 84,000 clones, about 81% seen once. Each patient gave between 1 and 8 samples of peripheral blood mononuclear cells, which were collected pretreatment and during treatment. General observations from the study: Patients who had durable benefit saw their tumor-associated blood clones expand more at 3 weeks.

This specimen consisted of PBMCs, obtained around atezolizumab (anti-PD-L1) treatment. The receptor was isolated from a man in his 70s with urothelial cancer.

The DNA for the CDR3 is TGTGCCAGCAGCCAGACCCAAGGGGACTATGGCTACACCTTC. Translating gives CASSQTQGDYGYTF. This rearrangement joins TRBV2 to TRBJ1-2, with TRBD1 as a possible D gene (5 bases). Looked up from germline, CDR1 is SNHLY and CDR2 is FYNNEI. The CDR3 covers 14 residues. Trimming removed 6 bases at V and 3 bases at J, with 14 bases between.